A single sample gave rise to the 18 T cell receptor beta chains below, sequenced in a study of CD4 T cells in relation to SARS-CoV-2 and coronaviruses. This table comes from immunoSEQ multiplex PCR, and its TCRdb copy is limited to in-frame clones, with some not included. This table has around 54,000 clones, about 92% appearing once. Sequenced material: naive CD4+ T cells from PBMCs. Subset described: naive CD4+ T cells isolated by negative enrichment. These receptors originate from an adult with COVID-19.

The chain uses TRBV2 and TRBJ1-5; 11 nucleotides line up with TRBD1. This CDR3 comprises 15 residues. The germline gives CDR1 SNHLY, CDR2 FYNNEI. Trimming at V came to 1 base and at J to 6 bases, leaving 2 bases not matched to a gene. CDR3 sequence reads: CASSEGTGGFQPQHF. The CDR3 nucleotides are TGTGCCAGCAGTGAAGGGACAGGGGGCTTTCAGCCCCAGCATTTT. The whole variable domain, remainder taken from reference TRBV2 and TRBJ1-5, is EPEVTQTPSHQVTQMGQEVILRCVPISNHLYFYWYRQILGQKVEFLVSFYNNEISEKSEIFDDQFSVERPDGSNFTLKIRSTKLEDSAMYFCASSEGTGGFQPQHFGDGTRLSIL.

The gene calls are TRBV28 and TRBJ2-7, with TRBD1 matching over 11 bases. V was clipped by 5 bases and J by 3 bases; unmatched bases: 6. CDR3 length: 15 residues. Germline CDR1 reads MDHEN; CDR2 reads SYDVKM. The CDR3 DNA follows: TGTGCCAGCAGTCCGGGCGGGACAGGGGGCTACGAGCAGTACTTC. Translation: CASSPGGTGGYEQYF.

The CDR3 loop is CASSFSPGFFLHSGNTIYF. As DNA, the CDR3 is TGTGCCAGCAGTTTTTCGCCAGGGTTTTTCCTACACTCTGGAAACACCATATATTTT. The chain is built from TRBV28 and TRBJ1-3; possible D gene TRBD1, 5 bases. Germline CDR1 is MDHEN and CDR2 is SYDVKM. Trimming pared 3 bases from V and 0 bases from J, leaving 21 bases between. This CDR3 region has 19 residues. Full variable domain (remainder filled in from reference TRBV28 and TRBJ1-3): DVKVTQSSRYLVKRTGEKVFLECVQDMDHENMFWYRQDPGLGLRLIYFSYDVKMKEKGDIPEGYSVSREKKERFSLILESASTNQTSMYLCASSFSPGFFLHSGNTIYFGEGSWLTVV.

The rearrangement links TRBV4-2 to TRBJ2-3; D is unclear. V gave up 0 bases and J gave up 6 bases, with 16 bases separating them. CDR1 LGHNA and CDR2 YNFKEQ come from the germline V gene. This CDR3 region has 16 residues. The CDR3 here is CASSQEARIPPDTQYF. The CDR3, as DNA: TGTGCCAGCAGCCAAGAGGCCCGCATTCCCCCCGATACGCAGTATTTT.

CDR3 sequence: CATKKEEGADEQFF. The CDR3 region has the DNA TGCGCCACCAAAAAAGAGGAGGGGGCGGATGAGCAGTTCTTC. This chain links TRBV4-1 with TRBJ2-1; tentatively, D is TRBD1 (7 bases). CDR3 length: 14 residues. Germline CDR1 and CDR2: MGHRA and YSYEKL. Trimming left V 10 bases short and J 8 bases short, with 21 bases between.

The chain is built from TRBV24-1 and TRBJ2-3, with 7 positions matching TRBD2. Losses at the gene ends were 4 bases for V and 2 bases for J; bases not matched to a gene: 5. CDR1 is KGHDR, CDR2 SFDVKD, per germline. The CDR3 has 15 amino acids. CDR3 DNA: TGTGCCACCAGTGAAAGTAGCGGGCTCACAGATACGCAGTATTTT. The encoded protein is CATSESSGLTDTQYF.

The V gene is TRBV19, the J gene TRBJ1-1; maybe TRBD1 (6 bases). The CDR3 contains 13 residues. Trimming removed 8 bases from V and 1 base from J, with 11 bases in between. From germline, CDR1 is LNHDA and CDR2 SQIVND (reference sequence). The DNA for the CDR3 is TGTGCCAGTTCAACGGGACAGAACACTGAAGCTTTCTTT. This translates into CASSTGQNTEAFF.

The chain carries TRBV7-9 and TRBJ1-4; 8 nucleotides line up with TRBD1. The ends lost 5 bases at V and 2 bases at J; junction bases unmatched: 1. The CDR3 spans 14 residues. The germline V gene encodes CDR1 SEHNR and CDR2 FQNEAQ (reference sequence). The CDR3 DNA is TGTGCCAGCAGCCAGGGGGCGACTAATGAAAAACTGTTTTTT. This encodes CASSQGATNEKLFF.

The V call is TRBV30, the J call TRBJ2-6; 14 nucleotides align to TRBD2. CDR1 GTSNPN and CDR2 SVGIG come from the germline V gene (reference sequence). The CDR3 length is 18 residues. V shed 2 bases and J 1 base; nucleotides not matched to a gene: 4. The CDR3 spells CAWSKGLAGGSGANVLTF. CDR3 DNA sequence: TGTGCCTGGAGTAAAGGACTAGCGGGAGGATCTGGGGCCAACGTCCTGACTTTC.

This clone showed up just once. The rearrangement links TRBV29-1 to TRBJ2-3; no definite D call. The CDR3 extends over 11 amino acids. The ends were cut back, 3 bases at V and 2 bases at J, with 3 bases in the middle. Germline-derived CDR1 and CDR2 are SQVTM and ANQGSEA. This CDR3 is CSVDFTDTQYF. The CDR3 coding sequence is TGCAGCGTTGATTTCACAGATACGCAGTATTTT.

Turning to this clone: At one end, the junction sequence differs from germline, possibly due to a read error. CDR3 residues: CASSLDLQGPAF. The CDR3 region has the DNA TGTGCCAGCAGTTTAGATCTCCAGGGGCCGGCTTTT. The genes are TRBV28 and TRBJ2-3, with D possibly being TRBD1 (6 bases). This CDR3 has 12 residues. CDR1 and CDR2 from the germline V gene are MDHEN and SYDVKM. The variable domain in full, completed from reference TRBV28 and TRBJ2-3, reads DVKVTQSSRYLVKRTGEKVFLECVQDMDHENMFWYRQDPGLGLRLIYFSYDVKMKEKGDIPEGYSVSREKKERFSLILESASTNQTSMYLCASSLDLQGPAFGPGTRLTVL.

The chain employs TRBV10-3 and TRBJ2-5; possibly TRBD2 for D (5 bases). Trimming took off 1 base at V and 2 bases at J, with 17 bases between the two ends. Germline-derived CDR1 and CDR2 are ENHRY and SYGVKD. This CDR3 comprises 17 residues. The CDR3 bases are TGTGCCATCAGTGAGTTTATCAATTCGGGGTCTCAAGAGACCCAGTACTTC. Encoded protein: CAISEFINSGSQETQYF.

The rearrangement joins TRBV27 to TRBJ2-7; 13 bases map to TRBD2. This CDR3 has 16 amino acids. The V gene end was trimmed by 5 bases and the J gene end by 4 bases; junction bases not matched to a gene: 8. Germline loops: CDR1 MNHEY, CDR2 SMNVEV (reference sequence). CDR3 coding DNA: TGTGCCAGCAGTGCCGAACTAGCGGGAGGGCCTTACGAGCAGTACTTC. Protein sequence: CASSAELAGGPYEQYF.

The chain combines TRBV6-6 with TRBJ1-1; 8 nucleotides agree with TRBD1. Germline lookup yields CDR1 MNHNY and CDR2 SVGAGI (reference sequence). The CDR3 loop spans 15 amino acids. The V segment lost 5 bases and the J segment 2 bases; nucleotides outside the gene matches: 7. The CDR3: CASSHRTGINTEAFF. As DNA, the CDR3 is TGTGCCAGCAGTCACCGGACAGGGATCAACACTGAAGCTTTCTTT.

V and J are TRBV7-2 and TRBJ1-4; D is ambiguous. With 3 bases removed from V and 0 bases from J, the gap between germline ends came to 5 bases. Looked up from germline, CDR1 is SGHTA and CDR2 is FQGNSA. CDR3 length equals 14 residues. Here the CDR3 DNA reads TGTGCCAGCAGCTTCTCCCCAACTAATGAAAAACTGTTTTTT. Translation gives CASSFSPTNEKLFF.

The J gene is TRBJ2-1, the V gene TRBV19, with TRBD2 matching over 12 bases. This CDR3 spans 13 amino acids. Trimming cost V 4 bases and J 10 bases; bases outside gene matches: 2. Germline V gene lookup returns CDR1 LNHDA and CDR2 SQIVND (reference sequence). CDR3 residues: CASSTLAGGEQFF. The DNA of the CDR3 is TGTGCCAGTAGTACGCTAGCGGGAGGGGAGCAGTTCTTC.

The rearrangement uses TRBV5-5 and TRBJ2-2, with 10 bases that match TRBD2. J lost 4 bases, V lost 2 bases, and 11 bases had no gene match. The germline CDR1 and CDR2 sequences are SGHKS and YYEKEE (reference sequence). The CDR3 has 18 amino acids. The CDR3 sequence is CASSFLQREGPGTGELFF. The CDR3 DNA sequence: TGTGCCAGCAGCTTTTTGCAGCGGGAGGGCCCGGGCACCGGGGAGCTGTTTTTT.

The gene calls are TRBV4-1 and TRBJ2-7; D unresolved. V was trimmed by 8 bases and J by 7 bases, leaving 15 bases between them. The CDR3 is made up of 12 amino acids. Germline values: CDR1 MGHRA, CDR2 YSYEKL. CDR3 DNA: TGCGCCAGCGGACCTCCTATGGGAGAGCAGTACTTC. It is translated as CASGPPMGEQYF.